The 6 T cell receptor beta chains below all came from one sample that was sequenced in a study of T-cell memory formation after mild COVID-19. TCRdb recomputed calls from the 5' RACE reads with MiXCR, one row per CDR3 protein. The data show 200,000 to 250,000 distinct CDR3 sequences, 9% to 10% seen once. The sample consisted of PBMCs or a T cell subset sorted from them (not recorded which). The source of these receptors is a man younger than 30 who had mild COVID-19 (a few samples of this study predate the infection). Cell type and time point are not known.

The CDR3 here is CASSDPGTSGHTQYF. CDR3 coding DNA: TGCGCCAGCAGCGACCCCGGGACTAGCGGCCATACGCAGTATTTT. V gene TRBV5-1 combines with J gene TRBJ2-3, with 11 bases that match TRBD2. This CDR3 is 15 amino acids long. Per germline, CDR1 SGHRS and CDR2 YFSETQ. Trimming removed 4 bases from V and 7 bases from J; junction bases left unmatched: 8.

About this clonotype itself: This may be a read error: a much more frequent sequence differs by one nucleotide. The V call is TRBV7-9, the J call TRBJ1-1, with D perhaps TRBD1 (5 bases). Looked up from germline, CDR1 is SEHNR and CDR2 is FQNEAQ (reference sequence). The CDR3 is 13 amino acids. Deletions cut 5 bases from V and 1 base from J, with 8 bases between. The CDR3 nucleotides read TGTGCCAGCAGCATACAGGAGAACACTGAAGCTTTCTTT. It yields the protein CASSIQENTEAFF.

The chain is built from TRBV20-1 and TRBJ2-7, with 7 bases fitting TRBD2. CDR1 is DFQATT and CDR2 is SNEGSKA in the germline V gene (reference sequence). The CDR3 is 13 amino acids. V lost 6 bases, J lost 3 bases, and 8 bases stayed unmatched. CDR3 sequence (DNA): TGCAGTGCGAGGTTTAGCGGGTTCTACGAGCAGTACTTC. Translated, it gives CSARFSGFYEQYF.

The chain employs TRBV18 and TRBJ1-1; D call uncertain. The CDR3 is made up of 14 amino acids. Germline CDR1 and CDR2: KGHSH and LQKENI. Between the trimmed V and J ends, which lost 2 bases and 6 bases, there was a span of 13 bases. CDR3 amino acids: CASSPGFDRSEAFF. CDR3 nucleotide sequence: TGTGCCAGCTCACCAGGGTTTGATAGATCTGAAGCTTTCTTT.

This clonotype was picked up a small number of times. The chain is built from TRBV7-9 and TRBJ2-5; D may be TRBD1 or TRBD2 (5 bases each). CDR1 SEHNR and CDR2 FQNEAQ come from the germline V gene (reference sequence). The CDR3 contains 15 residues. Deletions cut 2 bases from V and 2 bases from J, with 12 bases between. CDR3 region: CASSLRGAPQETQYF. The CDR3 coding sequence is TGTGCCAGCAGCTTAAGAGGGGCGCCTCAAGAGACCCAGTACTTC.

CDR3 coding DNA: TGTGCCATCAGTGAGTCAGCAGATTACGAGCAGTACTTC. Amino acids: CAISESADYEQYF. This chain uses TRBV10-3 with TRBJ2-7; unclear D gene. Germline CDR1 ENHRY, CDR2 SYGVKD. The CDR3 totals 13 residues. Trimming removed 0 bases from V and 4 bases from J, with 7 bases in between.